The 14 T cell receptor beta chains presented below share a single source sample, sequenced in a study of blood T cell repertoires in COVID-19. Data came from immunoSEQ multiplex PCR; TCRdb stores just in-frame clones and leaves some out. The table has approximately 350,000 clones, around 91% seen once; the top ten hold around 1%. What was sequenced was PBMCs or T cells enriched from blood (not recorded which). The receptors stem from a man between 18 and 29 years old who had recovered from COVID-19.

The rearrangement joins TRBV7-3 to TRBJ2-1; 8 bases map to TRBD1. The germline CDR1 and CDR2 sequences are SGHTA and FQGTGA. This CDR3 contains 14 residues. The trim removed 5 bases at V and 9 bases at J, leaving 9 bases unmatched. The CDR3 loop is CASSLDRGKGEQFF. The CDR3 bases are TGTGCCAGCAGCCTAGACAGGGGCAAAGGTGAGCAGTTCTTC.

The genes are TRBV3-1 (or the pseudogene TRBV3-2) and TRBJ1-1, with D maybe TRBD1 (6 bases). V was pared by 4 bases and J by 2 bases, with 11 bases between. Germline CDR1 LGHDT, CDR2 YNNKEL (reference sequence). The CDR3 sequence is 14 residues long. The CDR3 spells CASSRGQPNTEAFF. CDR3 sequence (DNA): TGTGCCAGCAGCCGCGGACAGCCTAACACTGAAGCTTTCTTT.

This clone was detected once. The DNA for the CDR3 is TGCGCCAGCAGCCAAGACGAAAGAGTTGGGCAGTTCTTC. Residues: CASSQDERVGQFF. V gene TRBV4-1 combines with J gene TRBJ2-1, with unresolved D. The CDR3 has 13 amino acids. Germline CDR1 reads MGHRA; CDR2 reads YSYEKL. V dropped 0 bases and J dropped 12 bases, with 12 bases sitting between them.

The rearrangement uses TRBV5-6 and TRBJ2-7, with D possibly TRBD2 on 5 matching bases. V lost 4 bases to trimming and J lost 5 bases, with 22 bases between them. The germline CDR1 and CDR2 sequences are SGHDT and YYEEEE. The CDR3 spans 16 residues. The CDR3 coding sequence is TGTGCCAGCAGCCGGCTTAGGCGGCGAGGGAGCGACGAGCAGTACTTC. It yields the protein CASSRLRRRGSDEQYF. Complete variable domain (other parts from reference TRBV5-6 and TRBJ2-7): DAGVTQSPTHLIKTRGQQVTLRCSPKSGHDTVSWYQQALGQGPQFIFQYYEEEERQRGNFPDRFSGHQFPNYSSELNVNALLLGDSALYLCASSRLRRRGSDEQYFGPGTRLTVT.

The chain is built from TRBV20-1 and TRBJ2-5; the match to TRBD1 covers 7 bases. The CDR3 has 14 residues. The V segment lost 3 bases and the J segment 2 bases; nucleotides outside the gene matches: 6. Germline CDR1 and CDR2: DFQATT and SNEGSKA (reference sequence). CDR3 loop: CSASVRRGQETQYF. DNA of the CDR3: TGCAGTGCTAGTGTGCGCAGGGGGCAAGAGACCCAGTACTTC.

The chain is built from TRBV5-1 and TRBJ2-1, with unresolved D. Germline V CDR1 and CDR2: SGHRS, YFSETQ. This CDR3 has 12 residues. The V gene lost 4 bases and the J gene lost 5 bases, with 7 bases spanning the gap. The CDR3 DNA reads TGCGCCAGCAGCGTAGAGAACAATGAGCAGTTCTTC. It translates to CASSVENNEQFF.

This clone was picked up one time. The chain uses TRBV6-2 or TRBV6-3 and TRBJ2-2; tentatively, D is TRBD2 (5 bases). Germline CDR1 is MNHEY and CDR2 is SVGEGT. The CDR3 extends over 15 amino acids. With 5 bases removed from V and 8 bases from J, the gap between germline ends came to 18 bases. The CDR3 region is CASSPIRGLGGELFF. The CDR3 DNA is TGTGCCAGCAGTCCCATCCGGGGTTTGGGTGGGGAGCTGTTTTTT.

J is TRBJ2-3 and V is TRBV4-3; TRBD1 aligns across 10 bases. Losses at the gene ends were 4 bases for V and 0 bases for J; bases not matched to a gene: 13. The germline V gene has CDR1 LGHNA and CDR2 YSLEER. The CDR3 contains 19 residues. This CDR3 is CASSPHGTGEGVSTDTQYF. For the CDR3, the DNA is TGCGCCAGCAGCCCGCACGGGACAGGGGAGGGGGTTAGCACAGATACGCAGTATTTT.

This chain uses TRBV7-6 with TRBJ2-5, with 10 positions matching TRBD2. This CDR3 has 14 residues. Germline V gene data show CDR1 as SGHVS and CDR2 as FNYEAQ. V was pared by 11 bases and J by 4 bases, with 10 bases of the junction left unmatched. CDR3 residues: CASHKREGGETQYF. DNA for the CDR3: TGTGCCTCCCACAAGCGGGAGGGGGGAGAGACCCAGTACTTC.

This sequence joins TRBV6-4 and TRBJ2-1; 7 nucleotides align to TRBD2. V shed 6 bases and J 3 bases; nucleotides not matched to a gene: 11. CDR1 and CDR2 (germline): MRHNA, SNTAGT. The CDR3 is made up of 16 amino acids. CDR3 amino acids: CASSFTPSGFYNEQFF. CDR3 DNA sequence: TGTGCCAGCAGCTTTACTCCTAGCGGATTCTACAATGAGCAGTTCTTC.

As concerns this clone: Different DNA sequences within this sample yield the same CDR3. The rearrangement uses TRBV7-3 and TRBJ2-6; D not certain. V was cut by 5 bases and J by 1 base, with 6 bases left in between. The length of the CDR3 is 14 residues. Germline-derived CDR1 and CDR2 are SGHTA and FQGTGA. CDR3 in DNA: TGTGCCAGCAGCCCTTCTTCTGGGGCCAACGTCCTGACTTTC. Its translation: CASSPSSGANVLTF.

This chain joins TRBV27 and TRBJ2-2; TRBD2 agrees at 12 bases. This CDR3 has 16 residues. Trimming took 7 bases from V and 5 from J; bases not matched to a gene: 8. The germline CDR1 and CDR2 sequences are MNHEY and SMNVEV (reference sequence). In DNA, the CDR3 is TGTGCCAGCACTCGACTAGCGGGGGCATTTACCGGGGAGCTGTTTTTT. Its translation: CASTRLAGAFTGELFF.

The J gene is TRBJ2-7, the V gene TRBV27, with D maybe TRBD1 (5 bases). This CDR3 region has 16 residues. From germline, CDR1 is MNHEY and CDR2 SMNVEV (reference sequence). With 5 bases removed from V and 3 bases from J, the gap between germline ends came to 20 bases. In nucleotides, the CDR3 is TGTGCCAGCAGTCCCTTCGATTTTTCCGACAGCTACGAGCAGTACTTC. Residues: CASSPFDFSDSYEQYF.

The chain is built from TRBV4-2 and TRBJ2-7; TRBD2 matches at 7 bases. The V segment lost 1 base and the J segment 0 bases; nucleotides outside the gene matches: 9. The germline CDR1 and CDR2 sequences are LGHNA and YNFKEQ. CDR3 size: 17 residues. CDR3 in DNA: TGTGCCAGCAGCCAAGGGGACCGGCTAGCGGCCTCCTACGAGCAGTACTTC. It is translated as CASSQGDRLAASYEQYF.